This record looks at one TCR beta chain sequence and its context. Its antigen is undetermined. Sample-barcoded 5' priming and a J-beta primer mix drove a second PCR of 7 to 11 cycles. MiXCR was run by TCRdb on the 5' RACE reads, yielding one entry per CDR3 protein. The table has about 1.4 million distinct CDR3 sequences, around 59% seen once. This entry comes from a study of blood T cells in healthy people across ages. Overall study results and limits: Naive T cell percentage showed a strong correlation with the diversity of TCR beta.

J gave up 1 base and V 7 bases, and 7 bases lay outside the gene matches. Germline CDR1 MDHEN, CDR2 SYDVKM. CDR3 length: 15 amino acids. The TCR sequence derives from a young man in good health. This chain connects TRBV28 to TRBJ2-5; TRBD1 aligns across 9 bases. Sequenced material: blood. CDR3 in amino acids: CASTNNRGPQETQYF. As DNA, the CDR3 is TGTGCCAGCACTAACAACAGGGGGCCCCAAGAGACCCAGTACTTC.